This T cell receptor beta chain was sequenced during a study of regulatory T cells in long-lasting Graves disease. Specified time point: persistent/refractory GD, antithyroid drugs over 5 years with positive TRAb. From PBMCs, RNA was extracted and then used to make the TCR library. Collection of peripheral blood (about 10 milliliters) was done using EDTA tubes. Study findings and constraints: Persistent Graves' patients showed a TCR diversity that was lower than that of newly diagnosed ones.

Arm-PCR with iRepertoire HTBI primers amplified the CDR3 regions for these TCR beta libraries. TCRdb re-analysed the multiplex PCR reads in MiXCR, keeping a single row per CDR3 protein. The sample shows under 350,000 distinct CDR3 sequences, 20% to 25% of them seen only once. To note about this clonotype: Antigen: not known.

The source was peripheral blood mononuclear cells (PBMCs), collected when the disease was refractory, from a patient treated with antithyroid drugs. The sequence derives from a female donor with Graves disease.

This CDR3 is CASSVVEGELFF. CDR3 sequence (DNA): TGTGCCAGCAGCGTAGTCGAGGGGGAGCTGTTTTTT. The chain recombines TRBV9 with TRBJ2-2; D not certain. The V end lost 0 bases, the J end lost 8 bases, and 5 bases lay between the germline ends. Per germline, CDR1 SGDLS and CDR2 YYNGEE. The CDR3 loop spans 12 amino acids.